These T cell receptor beta chains were read from a single sample in a study of tumor-infiltrating lymphocytes in primary liver carcinoma. TCRdb itself ran the multiplex PCR reads through MiXCR, one entry per CDR3 protein. Of some 180,000 distinct CDR3 sequences listed, 50% to 75% were seen once; the top ten hold roughly 76%. The specimen sequenced was peripheral blood. These receptors originate from a man aged 35 to 55 with primary liver carcinoma and hepatitis B virus infection. Both conserved end residues are part of each CDR3. The D gene is left open where the match is weak. Clone size is not always given. Where it is, it says once, few, many or a class for expanded clones.

D gene: -
clone size: many
J gene: TRBJ1-1
V gene: TRBV11-2
CDR3 DNA: TGTGCCAGCAGCTTAGTAGGGACTGAAGCTTTCTTT
CDR3 protein: CASSLVGTEAFF

D gene: -
clone size: few
J gene: TRBJ1-5
V gene: TRBV5-5
CDR3 DNA: TGTGCCAGCAGCTTGGTGGGGTTGAGCGGACAGCCCCAGCATTTT
CDR3 protein: CASSLVGLSGQPQHF

D gene: -
clone size: many
J gene: TRBJ2-5
V gene: TRBV5-6
CDR3 DNA: TGTGCCAGCAGCTTGTATCGCGGAGAGACCCAGTACTTC
CDR3 protein: CASSLYRGETQYF

D gene: -
clone size: -
J gene: TRBJ2-2
V gene: TRBV11-1
CDR3 DNA: TGTGTCAGCACCTTGGGGATGACCGGGGAGCTGTTTTTT
CDR3 protein: CVSTLGMTGELFF

D gene: TRBD1
clone size: -
J gene: TRBJ1-2
V gene: TRBV5-5
CDR3 DNA: TGTGCCAGCATGATACCGGGACAGGGAGCCTATGGCTACACCTTC
CDR3 protein: CASMIPGQGAYGYTF

D gene: -
clone size: -
J gene: TRBJ2-5
V gene: TRBV29-1
CDR3 DNA: TGCAGCGTTGCAGGACAGACGAAAGAGACCCAGTACTTC
CDR3 protein: CSVAGQTKETQYF

D gene: TRBD2
clone size: -
J gene: TRBJ2-7
V gene: TRBV4-2
CDR3 DNA: TGTGCTAGCAGCGTTCAGCGGGACGGGAGATACGAGCTGTATTTC
CDR3 protein: CASSVQRDGRYELYF

D gene: -
clone size: -
J gene: TRBJ2-1
V gene: TRBV11-2
CDR3 DNA: TGTGCAAGCAGCTTGGGCGGAGAGGATGAGCAGTTCTTC
CDR3 protein: CASSLGGEDEQFF

D gene: TRBD1
clone size: -
J gene: TRBJ2-1
V gene: TRBV4-1
CDR3 DNA: TGCGCCAGCAGCCATCCTGGACAGGGTTCCAATGAGCAGTTCTTC
CDR3 protein: CASSHPGQGSNEQFF

D gene: -
clone size: few
J gene: TRBJ2-7
V gene: TRBV5-4
CDR3 DNA: TGTGCCAGCAGCTTGCGACAGAGTAGGAGAGGGGAGCAGTACTTC
CDR3 protein: CASSLRQSRRGEQYF

D gene: -
clone size: -
J gene: TRBJ2-1
V gene: TRBV12-3/TRBV12-4
CDR3 DNA: TGTGCCAGCTGTTTACCCCTGTCTAGCGATGAGCAGTTCTTC
CDR3 protein: CASCLPLSSDEQFF

D gene: -
clone size: -
J gene: TRBJ1-1
V gene: TRBV5-6
CDR3 DNA: TGTGCCAGCAGTTTGAAAACTGAAGCTTTCTTT
CDR3 protein: CASSLKTEAFF

D gene: TRBD1
clone size: -
J gene: TRBJ1-1
V gene: TRBV6-6
CDR3 DNA: TGTGCCAGCAGGACCCAGGGGGATGGCACTGAAGCTTTCTTT
CDR3 protein: CASRTQGDGTEAFF

D gene: -
clone size: -
J gene: TRBJ2-1
V gene: TRBV20-1
CDR3 DNA: TGCAGTGCTACCCAACCTAGGAACCTCGGAAGTGAGCAGTTCTTC
CDR3 protein: CSATQPRNLGSEQFF

D gene: TRBD1
clone size: -
J gene: TRBJ1-1
V gene: TRBV30
CDR3 DNA: TGTGCCTGGAGGACAGGGGGGCTCACTGAAGCTTTCTTT
CDR3 protein: CAWRTGGLTEAFF

D gene: -
clone size: -
J gene: TRBJ1-6
V gene: TRBV11-2
CDR3 DNA: TGCGCCAGCTGCTTAGAGGCCTTCTCGTCCCTCCACTTT
CDR3 protein: CASCLEAFSSLHF

D gene: TRBD2
clone size: -
J gene: TRBJ2-1
V gene: TRBV11-2
CDR3 DNA: TGTGCCAGCAGCTTCGGCGGGAGTCCGGATGAGCAGTTCTTC
CDR3 protein: CASSFGGSPDEQFF

D gene: TRBD2
clone size: many
J gene: TRBJ2-1
V gene: TRBV7-8
CDR3 DNA: TGTGCCAGCAGCTTAGTTGGACTAGCCGTCGATGAGCAGTTCTTC
CDR3 protein: CASSLVGLAVDEQFF

D gene: -
clone size: -
J gene: TRBJ1-1
V gene: TRBV28
CDR3 DNA: TGTGCCAGCAGTTCCAAGATCAGGGGCGGCACTGAAGCTTTCTTT
CDR3 protein: CASSSKIRGGTEAFF

D gene: -
clone size: -
J gene: TRBJ1-5
V gene: TRBV4-1
CDR3 DNA: TGCGCCAGCAGCCTGTTGGTGGGAGGCAATCAGCCCCAGCATTTT
CDR3 protein: CASSLLVGGNQPQHF

D gene: -
clone size: few
J gene: TRBJ2-1
V gene: TRBV14
CDR3 DNA: TGTGCCAGCGGGAGGGGGCGGACTGAGCAGTTCTTC
CDR3 protein: CASGRGRTEQFF

D gene: TRBD2
clone size: -
J gene: TRBJ2-2
V gene: TRBV10-3
CDR3 DNA: TGTGCCATCAGTGATCCCCCCACTAGCGGGAGGTCCACCGGGGAGCTGTTTTTT
CDR3 protein: CAISDPPTSGRSTGELFF

D gene: -
clone size: once
J gene: TRBJ2-6
V gene: TRBV6-5
CDR3 DNA: TGTGCCATCAGTCCCCCGGGACGGTCGGTTTCCGGGGCCAACGTCCTGACTTTT
CDR3 protein: CAISPPGRSVSGANVLTF

D gene: -
clone size: many
J gene: TRBJ2-7
V gene: TRBV4-1
CDR3 DNA: TGCGCCAGCAGCCAAGATGTAGCGGAGGAGCAGTACTTC
CDR3 protein: CASSQDVAEEQYF

D gene: -
clone size: -
J gene: TRBJ1-1
V gene: TRBV7-8
CDR3 DNA: TGTGCCAGCAGCTTATCCAGGGACGGTAAAACTGAAGCTTTCTTT
CDR3 protein: CASSLSRDGKTEAFF

D gene: -
clone size: few
J gene: TRBJ2-1
V gene: TRBV10-1
CDR3 DNA: TGCGCCAGCAGTGAGGGGGAGGCATACAATGAGCAGTTCTTC
CDR3 protein: CASSEGEAYNEQFF

D gene: -
clone size: few
J gene: TRBJ2-3
V gene: TRBV12-5
CDR3 DNA: TGTGCTAGTGGTTTTGGACCAGATACGCAGTATTTT
CDR3 protein: CASGFGPDTQYF

D gene: -
clone size: -
J gene: TRBJ2-5
V gene: TRBV14
CDR3 DNA: TGTGCCAGCAGCCTACCCCGCAGAGGGCCCCAAGAGACCCAGTACTTC
CDR3 protein: CASSLPRRGPQETQYF

D gene: -
clone size: few
J gene: TRBJ2-1
V gene: TRBV6-5
CDR3 DNA: TGTGCCAGCAGTTCCCGGGACGGAGTGGACAATGAGCAGTTCTTC
CDR3 protein: CASSSRDGVDNEQFF

D gene: TRBD2
clone size: -
J gene: TRBJ2-7
V gene: TRBV11-2
CDR3 DNA: TGTGCCAGCAGCTCACCCTTGCGGGAGCGCCACGAGCAGTACTTC
CDR3 protein: CASSSPLRERHEQYF

D gene: TRBD2
clone size: -
J gene: TRBJ2-5
V gene: TRBV5-4
CDR3 DNA: TGTGCCAGCAGCCAAGCGCGGGGGTTTGAGACCCAGTACTTC
CDR3 protein: CASSQARGFETQYF

D gene: TRBD2
clone size: -
J gene: TRBJ2-2
V gene: TRBV29-1
CDR3 DNA: TGCAGCGTTGATCTAGCGGGAGCCCAGCGGAATACCGGGGAGCTGTTTTTT
CDR3 protein: CSVDLAGAQRNTGELFF

D gene: TRBD2
clone size: -
J gene: TRBJ2-1
V gene: TRBV30
CDR3 DNA: TGTGCCTGGAGCCCGACGGGACTAGCGGCCTACAATGAGCACTTCTTC
CDR3 protein: CAWSPTGLAAYNEHFF

D gene: -
clone size: few
J gene: TRBJ2-3
V gene: TRBV7-9
CDR3 DNA: TGTGCCAGCAGCTCCCGGGACATCCGCACAGATACGCAGTATTTT
CDR3 protein: CASSSRDIRTDTQYF

D gene: TRBD2
clone size: many
J gene: TRBJ2-1
V gene: TRBV11-1
CDR3 DNA: TGTGCCAGCAGCTTAGCGGCGGCTAGCGGGCGCTCCTACAATGAGCAGTTCTTC
CDR3 protein: CASSLAAASGRSYNEQFF

D gene: -
clone size: few
J gene: TRBJ2-3
V gene: TRBV6-1
CDR3 DNA: TGTGCCAGCAGTGAGTGGGACACGTCAAGGGATACGCAGTATTTT
CDR3 protein: CASSEWDTSRDTQYF

D gene: -
clone size: few
J gene: TRBJ2-1
V gene: TRBV10-2
CDR3 DNA: TGCGCCAGCAGTGTAGTAGCGCCGAATGAGCAGTTCTTC
CDR3 protein: CASSVVAPNEQFF

D gene: -
clone size: -
J gene: TRBJ1-2
V gene: TRBV6-5
CDR3 DNA: TGTGCCAGCAGTCAACCCCTCGGGCGGAGGCACTATGGCTACACCTTC
CDR3 protein: CASSQPLGRRHYGYTF

D gene: TRBD1
clone size: many
J gene: TRBJ1-2
V gene: TRBV11-2
CDR3 DNA: TGTGCCAGCAGCTTAGGACCGACAGGGGTGGAACCTTATGGCTACACCTTC
CDR3 protein: CASSLGPTGVEPYGYTF

D gene: -
clone size: many
J gene: TRBJ1-6
V gene: TRBV4-2
CDR3 DNA: TGTGCCAGCAGCCAAGGACACCCAGGATCACCCCTCCACTTT
CDR3 protein: CASSQGHPGSPLHF

D gene: TRBD1
clone size: -
J gene: TRBJ1-6
V gene: TRBV6-6
CDR3 DNA: TGTGCCTGCAGTTACCTGGGCATCAGGGGGGGGAATTCACCCCTCCACTTT
CDR3 protein: CACSYLGIRGGNSPLHF

D gene: -
clone size: -
J gene: TRBJ2-1
V gene: TRBV6-1
CDR3 DNA: TGTGCCAGCAGTTATCCTACCGGGAAGGCCGCGGTTGGGAGCGATGAGCAGTTCTTC
CDR3 protein: CASSYPTGKAAVGSDEQFF

D gene: -
clone size: -
J gene: TRBJ2-5
V gene: TRBV12-3/TRBV12-4
CDR3 DNA: TGTGCCAGCAGTCCCAATATGGAGACCCAGTACTTC
CDR3 protein: CASSPNMETQYF

D gene: -
clone size: -
J gene: TRBJ2-1
V gene: TRBV11-3
CDR3 DNA: TGTGCCAGCAGCTTAAGGGCAGACAATGAGCAGCTCTTC
CDR3 protein: CASSLRADNEQLF

D gene: -
clone size: -
J gene: TRBJ1-2
V gene: TRBV29-1
CDR3 DNA: TGCAGCCTGTTTAGCGTCCATGGGACCTATGACTACACCTTC
CDR3 protein: CSLFSVHGTYDYTF

D gene: -
clone size: few
J gene: TRBJ1-1
V gene: TRBV28
CDR3 DNA: TGTGCCAGCAGTTTTGAGGGGACGGATGAAGCTTTCTTT
CDR3 protein: CASSFEGTDEAFF

D gene: -
clone size: -
J gene: TRBJ1-1
V gene: TRBV29-1
CDR3 DNA: TGCAGCGTTGCCTTTTCAAACACTGAAGCTTTCTTT
CDR3 protein: CSVAFSNTEAFF

D gene: -
clone size: many
J gene: TRBJ2-2
V gene: TRBV11-2
CDR3 DNA: TGTGCCAGCAGCTTAGATCGGACCGGGGAGCTGTTTTTT
CDR3 protein: CASSLDRTGELFF